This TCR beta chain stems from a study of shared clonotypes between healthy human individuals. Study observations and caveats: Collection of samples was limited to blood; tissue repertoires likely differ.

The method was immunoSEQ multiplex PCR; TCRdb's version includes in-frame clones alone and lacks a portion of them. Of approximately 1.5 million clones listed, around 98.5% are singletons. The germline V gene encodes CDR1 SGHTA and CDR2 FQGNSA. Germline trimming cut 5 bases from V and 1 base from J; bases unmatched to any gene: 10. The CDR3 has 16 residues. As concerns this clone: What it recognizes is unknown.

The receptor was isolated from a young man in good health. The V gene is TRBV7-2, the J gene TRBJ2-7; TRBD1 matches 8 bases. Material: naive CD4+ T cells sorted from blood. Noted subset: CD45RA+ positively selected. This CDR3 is CASSLTSGGASYEQYF. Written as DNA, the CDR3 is TGTGCCAGCAGCCTAACATCAGGGGGCGCTTCCTACGAGCAGTACTTC.